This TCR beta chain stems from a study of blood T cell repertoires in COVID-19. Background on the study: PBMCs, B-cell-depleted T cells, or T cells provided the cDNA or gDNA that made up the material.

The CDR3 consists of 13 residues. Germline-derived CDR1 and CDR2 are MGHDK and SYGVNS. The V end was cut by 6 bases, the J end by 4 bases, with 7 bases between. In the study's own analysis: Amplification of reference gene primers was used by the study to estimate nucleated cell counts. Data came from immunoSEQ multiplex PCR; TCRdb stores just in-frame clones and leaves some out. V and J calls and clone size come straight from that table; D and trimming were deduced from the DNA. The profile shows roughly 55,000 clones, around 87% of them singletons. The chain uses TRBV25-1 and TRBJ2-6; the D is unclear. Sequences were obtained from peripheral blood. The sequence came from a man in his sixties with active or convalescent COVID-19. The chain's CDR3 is CASRSSGANVLTF. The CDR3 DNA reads TGTGCCAGCAGATCGTCGGGGGCCAACGTCCTGACTTTC.